This record looks at one T cell receptor (beta chain) sequence and its context. Between the trimmed V and J ends, which lost 4 bases and 3 bases, there was a span of 4 bases. CDR1 and CDR2 (germline): SGHAT, FQNNGV. The CDR3 consists of 11 residues. Some clones are missing from TCRdb's copy, which holds only in-frame ones; the method was immunoSEQ multiplex PCR. The top ten hold less than 1.5% of the sample, which has roughly 120,000 clones, 75% to 95% seen once. These data belong to a study of T cells after somatic rescue of genetic block. This sequence joins TRBV11-2 and TRBJ2-7, with D unclear. What was sequenced was peripheral blood mononuclear cells (PBMCs). The source is a woman aged 18-30 years. CDR3 DNA sequence: TGTGCCAGCAGCTCCGTCTACGAGCAGTACTTC. It yields the protein CASSSVYEQYF.